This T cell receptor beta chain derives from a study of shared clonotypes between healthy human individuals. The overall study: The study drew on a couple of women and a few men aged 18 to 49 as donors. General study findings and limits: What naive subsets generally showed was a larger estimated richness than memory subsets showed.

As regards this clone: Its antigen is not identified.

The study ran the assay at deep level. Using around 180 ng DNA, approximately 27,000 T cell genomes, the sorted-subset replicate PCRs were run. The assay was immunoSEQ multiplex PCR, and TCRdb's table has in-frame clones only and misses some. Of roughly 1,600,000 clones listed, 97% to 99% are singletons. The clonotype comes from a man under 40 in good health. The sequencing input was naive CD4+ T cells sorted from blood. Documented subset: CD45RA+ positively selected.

The DNA of the CDR3 is TGTGCCAGCAGCGTAGAGGCAGGGAAATCGAACATTCAGTACTTC. Translated, it gives CASSVEAGKSNIQYF. V and J are TRBV9 and TRBJ2-4; tentative D call: TRBD1 (5 bases). This CDR3 is built from 15 residues. Trimming shortened V by 0 bases and J by 7 bases, and 14 bases separated the two germline ends. CDR1 and CDR2 from the germline V gene are SGDLS and YYNGEE.